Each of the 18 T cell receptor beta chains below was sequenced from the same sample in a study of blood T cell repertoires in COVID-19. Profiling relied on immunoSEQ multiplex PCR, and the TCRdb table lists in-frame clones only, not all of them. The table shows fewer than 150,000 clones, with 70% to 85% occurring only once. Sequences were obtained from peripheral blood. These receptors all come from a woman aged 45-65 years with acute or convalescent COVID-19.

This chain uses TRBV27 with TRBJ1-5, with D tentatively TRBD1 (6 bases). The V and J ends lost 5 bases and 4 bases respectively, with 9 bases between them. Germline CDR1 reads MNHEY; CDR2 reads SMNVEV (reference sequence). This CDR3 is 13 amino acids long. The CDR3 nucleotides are TGTGCCAGCAGTAAAGGACAGAATCAGCCCCAGCATTTT. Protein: CASSKGQNQPQHF.

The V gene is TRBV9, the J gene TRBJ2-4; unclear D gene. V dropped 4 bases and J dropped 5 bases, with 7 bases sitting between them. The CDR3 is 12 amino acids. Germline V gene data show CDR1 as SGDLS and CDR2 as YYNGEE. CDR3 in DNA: TGTGCCAGCAGCCCAGGTCAAAACATTCAGTACTTC. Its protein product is CASSPGQNIQYF.

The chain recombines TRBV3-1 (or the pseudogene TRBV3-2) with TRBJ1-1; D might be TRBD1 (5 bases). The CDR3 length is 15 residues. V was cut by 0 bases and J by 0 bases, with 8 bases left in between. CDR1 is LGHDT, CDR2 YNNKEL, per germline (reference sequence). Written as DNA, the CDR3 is TGTGCCAGCAGCCAAGAAAGACAGTTGAACACTGAAGCTTTCTTT. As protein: CASSQERQLNTEAFF.

The CDR3, as DNA: TGTGCCACCACGGGAAGGGCGAGGTCCTACGAGCAGTACTTC. Protein product: CATTGRARSYEQYF. The chain links TRBV15 to TRBJ2-7, with D perhaps matching TRBD2 (5 bases). The ends were cut back, 7 bases at V and 1 base at J, with 14 bases in the middle. The CDR3 has 14 amino acids. Germline V CDR1 and CDR2: LNHNV, YYDKDF (reference sequence).

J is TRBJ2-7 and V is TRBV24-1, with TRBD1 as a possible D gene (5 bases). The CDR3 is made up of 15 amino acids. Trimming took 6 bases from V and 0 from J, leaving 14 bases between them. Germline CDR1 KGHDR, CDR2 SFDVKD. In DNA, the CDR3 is TGTGCCACCAGTAGAGGAGACAGCACCTCCTACGAGCAGTACTTC. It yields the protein CATSRGDSTSYEQYF.

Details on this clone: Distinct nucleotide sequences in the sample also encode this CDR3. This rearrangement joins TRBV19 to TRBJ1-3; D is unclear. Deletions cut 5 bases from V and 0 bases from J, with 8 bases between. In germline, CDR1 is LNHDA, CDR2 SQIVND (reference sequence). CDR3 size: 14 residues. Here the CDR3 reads CASSAGSSGNTIYF. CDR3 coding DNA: TGTGCCAGTAGTGCCGGGTCCTCTGGAAACACCATATATTTT.

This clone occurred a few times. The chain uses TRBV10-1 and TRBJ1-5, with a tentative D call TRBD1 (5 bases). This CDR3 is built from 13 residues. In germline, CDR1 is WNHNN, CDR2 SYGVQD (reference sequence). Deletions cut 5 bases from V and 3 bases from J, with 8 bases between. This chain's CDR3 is CASSQGNNQPQHF. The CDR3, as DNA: TGCGCCAGCAGTCAGGGAAACAATCAGCCCCAGCATTTT.

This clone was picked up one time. The CDR3 reads CASSRAGQGMTEAFF. The CDR3 DNA is TGTGCCAGCAGCCGAGCGGGGCAGGGTATGACTGAAGCTTTCTTT. The chain employs TRBV5-5 and TRBJ1-1; perhaps TRBD1 as D (5 bases). Germline V CDR1 and CDR2: SGHKS, YYEKEE (reference sequence). The CDR3 consists of 15 residues. V lost 4 bases and J 5 bases, leaving 18 bases between the germline ends.

Written as DNA, the CDR3 is TGTGCCAGCAGCTTGAGCGGGACAGGGATCCACTATGGCTACACCTTC. Protein product: CASSLSGTGIHYGYTF. The gene calls are TRBV5-6 and TRBJ1-2; 9 nucleotides line up with TRBD1. The CDR3 extends over 16 amino acids. The trim removed 1 base at V and 3 bases at J, leaving 7 bases unmatched. Germline V lookup: CDR1 SGHDT, CDR2 YYEEEE.

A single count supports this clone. In DNA form, the CDR3 reads TGTGCCTGGTTTCAGAATCCGGGACAGGGTGTCGGCTACACCTTC. This encodes CAWFQNPGQGVGYTF. V gene TRBV30 combines with J gene TRBJ1-2, with 9 nucleotides matching TRBD1. CDR3 length: 15 amino acids. J lost 8 bases, V lost 5 bases, and 15 bases had no gene match. Per the germline V gene, CDR1 is GTSNPN and CDR2 is SVGIG (reference sequence).

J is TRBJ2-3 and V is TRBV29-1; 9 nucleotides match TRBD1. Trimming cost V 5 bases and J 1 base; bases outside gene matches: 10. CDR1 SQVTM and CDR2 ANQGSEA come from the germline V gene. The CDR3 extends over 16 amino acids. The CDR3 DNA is TGCAGCGTTATTTTATGGACAGGGGTTGGCACAGATACGCAGTATTTT. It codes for CSVILWTGVGTDTQYF.

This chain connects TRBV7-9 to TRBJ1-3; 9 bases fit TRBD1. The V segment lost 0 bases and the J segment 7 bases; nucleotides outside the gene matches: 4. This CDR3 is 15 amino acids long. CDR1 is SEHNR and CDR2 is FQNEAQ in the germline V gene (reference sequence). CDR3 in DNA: TGTGCCAGCAGCTTAGCACAGGGGGCGCGGAACACCATATATTTT. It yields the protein CASSLAQGARNTIYF.

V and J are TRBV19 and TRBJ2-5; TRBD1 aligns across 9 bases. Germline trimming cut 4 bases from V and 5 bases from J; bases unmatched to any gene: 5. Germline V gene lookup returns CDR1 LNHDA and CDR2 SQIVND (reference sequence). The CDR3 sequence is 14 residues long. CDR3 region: CASSSTGGGETQYF. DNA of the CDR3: TGTGCCAGTAGTAGTACAGGGGGCGGGGAGACCCAGTACTTC.

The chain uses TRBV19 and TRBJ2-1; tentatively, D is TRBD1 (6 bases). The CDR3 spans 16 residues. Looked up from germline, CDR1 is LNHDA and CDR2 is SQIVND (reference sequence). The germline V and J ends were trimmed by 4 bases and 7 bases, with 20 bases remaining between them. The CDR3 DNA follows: TGTGCCAGTAGTACCTCCGGTTTCAGGGGCCGAAATGAGCAGTTCTTC. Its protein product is CASSTSGFRGRNEQFF.

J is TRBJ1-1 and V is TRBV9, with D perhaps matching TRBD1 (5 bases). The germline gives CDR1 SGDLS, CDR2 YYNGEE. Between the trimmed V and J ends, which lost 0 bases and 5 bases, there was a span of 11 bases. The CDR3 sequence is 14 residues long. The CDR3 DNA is TGTGCCAGCAGCGTAGGAGACCAGGGAACTGAAGCTTTCTTT. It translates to CASSVGDQGTEAFF.

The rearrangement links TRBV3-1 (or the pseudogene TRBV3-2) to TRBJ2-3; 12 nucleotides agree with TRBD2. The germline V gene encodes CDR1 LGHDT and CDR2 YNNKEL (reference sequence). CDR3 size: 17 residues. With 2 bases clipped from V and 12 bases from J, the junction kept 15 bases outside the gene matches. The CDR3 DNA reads TGTGCCAGCAGCCAAAAGCCCGGGACTAGCGGGTTACCTAATCAGTATTTT. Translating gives CASSQKPGTSGLPNQYF.

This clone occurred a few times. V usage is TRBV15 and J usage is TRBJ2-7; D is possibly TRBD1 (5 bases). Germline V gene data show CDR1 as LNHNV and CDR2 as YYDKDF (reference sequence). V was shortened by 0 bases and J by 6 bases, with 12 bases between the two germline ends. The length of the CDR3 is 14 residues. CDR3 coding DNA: TGTGCCACCAGCAGAGATATTCAGGGTCCCGAGCAGTACTTC. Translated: CATSRDIQGPEQYF.

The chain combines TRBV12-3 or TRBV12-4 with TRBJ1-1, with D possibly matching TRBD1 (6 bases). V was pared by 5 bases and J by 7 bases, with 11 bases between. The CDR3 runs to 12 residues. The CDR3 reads CASSLGGHEAFF. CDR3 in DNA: TGTGCCAGCAGTCTTGGGGGACATGAAGCTTTCTTT.